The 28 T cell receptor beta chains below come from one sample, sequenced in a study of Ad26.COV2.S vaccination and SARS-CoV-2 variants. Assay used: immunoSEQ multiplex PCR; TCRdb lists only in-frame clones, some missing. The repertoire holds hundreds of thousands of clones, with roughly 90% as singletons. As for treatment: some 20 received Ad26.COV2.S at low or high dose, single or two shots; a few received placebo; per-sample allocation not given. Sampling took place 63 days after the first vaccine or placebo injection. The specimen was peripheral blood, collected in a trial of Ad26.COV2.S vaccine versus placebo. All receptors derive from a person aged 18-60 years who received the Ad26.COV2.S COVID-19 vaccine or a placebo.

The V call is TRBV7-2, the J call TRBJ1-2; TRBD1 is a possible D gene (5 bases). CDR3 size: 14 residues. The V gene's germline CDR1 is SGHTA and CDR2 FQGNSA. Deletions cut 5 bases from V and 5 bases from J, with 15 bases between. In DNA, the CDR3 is TGTGCCAGCAGCGAGACCGGGACGGAGTATGGCTACACCTTC. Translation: CASSETGTEYGYTF.

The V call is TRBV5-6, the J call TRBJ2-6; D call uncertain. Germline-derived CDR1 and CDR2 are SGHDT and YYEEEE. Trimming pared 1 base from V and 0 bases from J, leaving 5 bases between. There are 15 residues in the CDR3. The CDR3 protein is CASSLYDSGANVLTF. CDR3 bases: TGTGCCAGCAGCTTGTACGACTCTGGGGCCAACGTCCTGACTTTC.

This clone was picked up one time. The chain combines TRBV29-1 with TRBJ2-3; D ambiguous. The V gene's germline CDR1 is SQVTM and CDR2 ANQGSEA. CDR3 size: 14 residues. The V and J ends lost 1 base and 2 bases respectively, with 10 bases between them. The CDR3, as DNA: TGCAGCGTTGAAGCTTGGAGTCTCACAGATACGCAGTATTTT. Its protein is CSVEAWSLTDTQYF.

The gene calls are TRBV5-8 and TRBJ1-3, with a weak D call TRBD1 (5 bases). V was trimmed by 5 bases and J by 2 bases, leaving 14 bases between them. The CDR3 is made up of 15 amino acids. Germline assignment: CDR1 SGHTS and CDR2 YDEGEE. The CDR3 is CASSLIRTTGNTIYF. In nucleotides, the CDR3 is TGTGCCAGCAGTCTAATCCGGACAACTGGAAACACCATATATTTT.

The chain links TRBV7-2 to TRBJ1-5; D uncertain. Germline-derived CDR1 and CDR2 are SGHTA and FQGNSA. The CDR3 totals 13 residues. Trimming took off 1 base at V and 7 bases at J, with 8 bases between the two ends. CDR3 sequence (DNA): TGTGCCAGCAGCTTAGTACGGAGACAGCCCCAGCATTTT. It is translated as CASSLVRRQPQHF.

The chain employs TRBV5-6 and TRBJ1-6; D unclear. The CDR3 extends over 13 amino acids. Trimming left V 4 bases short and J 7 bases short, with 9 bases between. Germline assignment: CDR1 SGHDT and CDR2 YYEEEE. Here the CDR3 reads CASSRTGNSPLHF. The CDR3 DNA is TGTGCCAGCAGCCGGACGGGGAATTCACCCCTCCACTTT.

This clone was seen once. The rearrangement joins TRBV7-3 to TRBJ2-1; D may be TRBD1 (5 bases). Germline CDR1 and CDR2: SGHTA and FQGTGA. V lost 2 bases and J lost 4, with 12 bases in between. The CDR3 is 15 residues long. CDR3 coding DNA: TGTGCCAGCAGCTTAGGGGTAGGGGTTTACAATGAGCAGTTCTTC. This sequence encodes CASSLGVGVYNEQFF.

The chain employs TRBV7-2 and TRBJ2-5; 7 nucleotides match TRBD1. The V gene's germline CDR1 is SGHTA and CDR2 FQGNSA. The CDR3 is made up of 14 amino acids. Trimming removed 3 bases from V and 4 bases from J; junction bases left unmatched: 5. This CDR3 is CASSLTGRPETQYF. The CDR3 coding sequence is TGTGCCAGCAGCTTGACAGGGCGGCCAGAGACCCAGTACTTC. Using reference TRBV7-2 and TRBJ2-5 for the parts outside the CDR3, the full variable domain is GAGVSQSPSNKVTEKGKDVELRCDPISGHTALYWYRQSLGQGLEFLIYFQGNSAPDKSGLPSDRFSAERTGGSVSTLTIQRTQQEDSAVYLCASSLTGRPETQYFGPGTRLLVL.

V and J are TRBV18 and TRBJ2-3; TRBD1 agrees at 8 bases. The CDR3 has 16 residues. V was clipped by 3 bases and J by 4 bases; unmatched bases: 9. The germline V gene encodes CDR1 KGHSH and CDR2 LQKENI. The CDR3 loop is CASSPQGARGADTQYF. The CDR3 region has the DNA TGTGCCAGCTCACCTCAGGGGGCCCGGGGCGCAGATACGCAGTATTTT.

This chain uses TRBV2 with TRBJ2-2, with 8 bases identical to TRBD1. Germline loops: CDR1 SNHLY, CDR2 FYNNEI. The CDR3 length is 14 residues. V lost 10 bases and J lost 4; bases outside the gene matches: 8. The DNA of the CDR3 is TGTGCCACGGGGCAGGGGGCGCGCACCGGGGAGCTGTTTTTT. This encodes CATGQGARTGELFF.

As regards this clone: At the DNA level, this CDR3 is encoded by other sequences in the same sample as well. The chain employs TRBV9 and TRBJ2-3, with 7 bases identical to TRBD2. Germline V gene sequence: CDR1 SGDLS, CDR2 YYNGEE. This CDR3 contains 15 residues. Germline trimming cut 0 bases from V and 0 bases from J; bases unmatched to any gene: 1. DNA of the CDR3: TGTGCCAGCAGCGTAGTAGCGGGCAGCACAGATACGCAGTATTTT. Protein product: CASSVVAGSTDTQYF.

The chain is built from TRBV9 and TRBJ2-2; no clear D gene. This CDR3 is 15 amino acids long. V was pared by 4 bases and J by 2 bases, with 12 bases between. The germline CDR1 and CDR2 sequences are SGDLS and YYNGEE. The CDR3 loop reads CASSHLPDNTGELFF. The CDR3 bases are TGTGCCAGCAGCCACTTGCCAGATAACACCGGGGAGCTGTTTTTT.

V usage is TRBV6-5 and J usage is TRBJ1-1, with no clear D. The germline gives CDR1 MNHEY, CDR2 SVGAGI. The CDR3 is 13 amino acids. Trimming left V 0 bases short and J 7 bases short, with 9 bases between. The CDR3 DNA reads TGTGCCAGCAGTTACTCTCCAGGCGGTGAAGCTTTCTTT. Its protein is CASSYSPGGEAFF.

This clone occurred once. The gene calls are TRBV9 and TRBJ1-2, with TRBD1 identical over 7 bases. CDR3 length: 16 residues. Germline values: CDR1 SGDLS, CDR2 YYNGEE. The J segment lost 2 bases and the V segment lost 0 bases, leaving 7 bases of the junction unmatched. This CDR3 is CASSVGTGLLNYGYTF. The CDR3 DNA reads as TGTGCCAGCAGCGTAGGGACAGGACTTCTCAACTATGGCTACACCTTC.

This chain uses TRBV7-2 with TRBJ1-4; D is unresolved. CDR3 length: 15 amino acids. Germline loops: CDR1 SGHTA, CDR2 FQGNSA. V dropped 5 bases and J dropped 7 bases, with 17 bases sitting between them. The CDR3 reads CASSRGILGGEKLFF. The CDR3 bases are TGTGCCAGCAGCCGGGGAATCCTCGGTGGTGAAAAACTGTTTTTT.

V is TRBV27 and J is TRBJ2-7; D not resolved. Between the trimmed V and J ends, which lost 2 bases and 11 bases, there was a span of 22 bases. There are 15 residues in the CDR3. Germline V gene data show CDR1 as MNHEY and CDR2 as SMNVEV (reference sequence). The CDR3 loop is CASSLGPQDLRGEYF. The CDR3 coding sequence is TGTGCCAGCAGTTTAGGCCCCCAGGATCTAAGAGGAGAGTACTTC.

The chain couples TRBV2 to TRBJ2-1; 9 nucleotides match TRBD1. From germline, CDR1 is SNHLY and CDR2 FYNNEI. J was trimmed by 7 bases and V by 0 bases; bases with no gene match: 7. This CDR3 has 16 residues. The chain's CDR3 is CASSEASGQGRNEQFF. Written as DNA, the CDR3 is TGTGCCAGCAGTGAAGCATCGGGACAGGGAAGGAATGAGCAGTTCTTC.

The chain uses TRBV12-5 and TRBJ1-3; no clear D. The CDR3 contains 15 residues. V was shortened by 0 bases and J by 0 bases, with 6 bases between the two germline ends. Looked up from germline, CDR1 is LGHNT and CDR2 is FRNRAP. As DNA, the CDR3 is TGTGCTAGTGGTTTGGTTAGAGGCTCTGGAAACACCATATATTTT. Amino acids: CASGLVRGSGNTIYF.

This chain's CDR3 is CASRTGDRNTEAFF. The CDR3 region has the DNA TGTGCCAGCAGGACAGGAGACAGGAACACTGAAGCTTTCTTT. This chain links TRBV28 with TRBJ1-1; D possibly corresponds to TRBD1 (6 bases). Germline V CDR1 and CDR2: MDHEN, SYDVKM. The CDR3 contains 14 residues. V dropped 6 bases and J dropped 1 base, with 12 bases sitting between them.

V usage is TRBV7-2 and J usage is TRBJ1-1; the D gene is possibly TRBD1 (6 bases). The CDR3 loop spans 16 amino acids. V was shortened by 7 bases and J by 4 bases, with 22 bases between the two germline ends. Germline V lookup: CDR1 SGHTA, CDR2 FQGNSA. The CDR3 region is CASTAPRGAYTTEAFF. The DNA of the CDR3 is TGTGCCAGCACCGCGCCCCGGGGGGCTTATACCACTGAAGCTTTCTTT.

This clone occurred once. The CDR3 loop is CASSMGVRGGSYEQYF. DNA for the CDR3: TGTGCCAGTAGTATGGGGGTGAGGGGAGGCTCCTACGAGCAGTACTTC. V is TRBV19 and J is TRBJ2-7; possible D gene TRBD2, 6 bases. V dropped 3 bases and J dropped 0 bases, with 15 bases sitting between them. The CDR3 extends over 16 amino acids. Germline V gene sequence: CDR1 LNHDA, CDR2 SQIVND (reference sequence).

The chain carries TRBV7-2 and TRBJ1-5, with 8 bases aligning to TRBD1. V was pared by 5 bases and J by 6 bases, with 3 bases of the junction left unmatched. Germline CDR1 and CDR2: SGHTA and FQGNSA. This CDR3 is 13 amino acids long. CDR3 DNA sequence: TGTGCCAGCAGCGCCGACAGGGGTCAGCCCCAGCATTTT. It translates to CASSADRGQPQHF.

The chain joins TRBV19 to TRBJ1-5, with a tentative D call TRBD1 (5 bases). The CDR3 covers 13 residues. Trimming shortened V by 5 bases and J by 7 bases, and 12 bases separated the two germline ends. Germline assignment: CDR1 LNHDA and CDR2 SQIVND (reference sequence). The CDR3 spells CASSVTGQQPQHF. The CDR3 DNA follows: TGTGCCAGTAGTGTTACGGGGCAACAGCCCCAGCATTTT.

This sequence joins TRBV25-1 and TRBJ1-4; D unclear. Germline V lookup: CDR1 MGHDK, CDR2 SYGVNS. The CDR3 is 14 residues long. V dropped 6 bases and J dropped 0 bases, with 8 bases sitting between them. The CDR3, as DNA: TGTGCCAGCAGCGGGAGGGCAACTAATGAAAAACTGTTTTTT. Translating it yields CASSGRATNEKLFF. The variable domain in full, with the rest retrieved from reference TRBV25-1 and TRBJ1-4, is EADIYQTPRYLVIGTGKKITLECSQTMGHDKMYWYQQDPGMELHLIHYSYGVNSTEKGDLSSESTVSRIRTEHFPLTLESARPSHTSQYLCASSGRATNEKLFFGSGTQLSVL.

The CDR3 sequence is CASSFGTSGEYNEQFF. The CDR3, as DNA: TGCGCCAGCAGCTTCGGGACTAGCGGGGAGTACAATGAGCAGTTCTTC. The chain is built from TRBV5-1 and TRBJ2-1; 13 bases agree with TRBD2. The CDR3 runs to 16 residues. V shed 2 bases, J shed 4 bases, and the junction held 3 bases outside the gene matches. The germline V gene encodes CDR1 SGHRS and CDR2 YFSETQ. The full variable domain, completed using reference TRBV5-1 and TRBJ2-1, is KAGVTQTPRYLIKTRGQQVTLSCSPISGHRSVSWYQQTPGQGLQFLFEYFSETQRNKGNFPGRFSGRQFSNSRSEMNVSTLELGDSALYLCASSFGTSGEYNEQFFGPGTRLTVL.

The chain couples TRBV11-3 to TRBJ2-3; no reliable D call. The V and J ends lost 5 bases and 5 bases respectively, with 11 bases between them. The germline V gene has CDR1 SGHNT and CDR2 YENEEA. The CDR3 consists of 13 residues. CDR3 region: CASSPIMEDTQYF. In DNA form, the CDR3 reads TGTGCCAGCAGCCCGATCATGGAAGATACGCAGTATTTT.

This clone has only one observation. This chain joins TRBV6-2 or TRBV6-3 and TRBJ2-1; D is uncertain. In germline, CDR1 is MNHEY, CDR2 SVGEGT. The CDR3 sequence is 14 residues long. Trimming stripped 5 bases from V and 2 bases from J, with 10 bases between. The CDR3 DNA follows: TGTGCCAGCAGTAAAATGACTGCCTACAATGAGCAGTTCTTC. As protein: CASSKMTAYNEQFF.

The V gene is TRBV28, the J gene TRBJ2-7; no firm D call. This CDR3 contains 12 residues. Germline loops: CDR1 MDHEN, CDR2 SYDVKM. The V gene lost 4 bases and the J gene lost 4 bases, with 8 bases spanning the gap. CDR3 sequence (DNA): TGTGCCAGCAGTTCCACCGGGTACGAGCAGTACTTC. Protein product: CASSSTGYEQYF.